The TCR beta chain described here comes from a study of T-cell memory formation after mild COVID-19. The CDR3 is 13 amino acids. With V trimmed by 4 bases and J by 6 bases, 9 bases remained unmatched. Germline V gene lookup returns CDR1 DFQATT and CDR2 SNEGSKA (reference sequence). TCRdb re-derived calls from the 5' RACE reads in MiXCR, one entry per CDR3 protein. The sample contains 65,000 to 90,000 distinct CDR3 sequences, 13% of which appear only once. This receptor was taken from a man between 18 and 29 years old who had mild COVID-19 (a few samples of this study predate the infection). Cell type and time point are not known. The chain couples TRBV20-1 to TRBJ2-7, with TRBD2 matching over 7 bases. The sequenced sample was PBMCs or a T cell subset sorted from them (not recorded which). The CDR3 region is CSAITSAPFEQYF. CDR3 sequence (DNA): TGCAGTGCTATCACTAGCGCCCCCTTCGAGCAGTACTTC.